These 32 T cell receptor beta chains were all obtained from the same sample, sequenced in a study of T cell repertoires in cytomegalovirus infection. What these receptors recognize is not known. TCRdb fed the reads into MiXCR, producing one record per CDR3 protein. This table holds 90,000 to 130,000 distinct CDR3 sequences, about 9.5% found once. The sample was PBMCs, sequenced either directly or after in vitro stimulation (not recorded which). Source of these receptors: a human donor in good health (CMV status not recorded). Some clones in this sample may be carry-over from other donors' samples.

This clonotype was picked up a small number of times. The chain has TRBV6-6 and TRBJ2-1; the D gene is possibly TRBD1 (6 bases). This CDR3 comprises 19 residues. CDR1 is MNHNY, CDR2 SVGAGI, per germline (reference sequence). Trimming took off 2 bases at V and 1 base at J, with 21 bases between the two ends. The CDR3 reads CASSYASGVQGHSYNEQFF. CDR3 nucleotide sequence: TGTGCCAGCAGTTACGCCTCCGGGGTACAGGGACATTCCTACAATGAGCAGTTCTTC.

This clonotype was seen ten or more times. This chain joins TRBV7-9 and TRBJ1-2; weak D call: TRBD1 (6 bases). The V end lost 10 bases, the J end lost 6 bases, and 21 bases lay between the germline ends. Germline loops: CDR1 SEHNR, CDR2 FQNEAQ (reference sequence). The CDR3 is 14 amino acids. The CDR3 region has the DNA TGTGCCACCTACGGGACACAGGGTCGAGATGGCTACACCTTC. Protein sequence: CATYGTQGRDGYTF.

The genes are TRBV2 and TRBJ1-5; possibly TRBD1 for D (6 bases). There are 15 residues in the CDR3. Germline-derived CDR1 and CDR2 are SNHLY and FYNNEI. Trimming took off 6 bases at V and 6 bases at J, with 18 bases between the two ends. CDR3 loop: CASSSGTKTIQPQHF. The CDR3 coding sequence is TGTGCCAGCAGCTCCGGGACAAAGACAATTCAGCCCCAGCATTTT.

This clonotype was seen ten or more times. This sequence joins TRBV20-1 and TRBJ2-1, with 8 bases lining up with TRBD1. The CDR3 runs to 16 residues. CDR1 DFQATT and CDR2 SNEGSKA come from the germline V gene (reference sequence). Losses at the gene ends were 2 bases for V and 4 bases for J; bases not matched to a gene: 10. DNA for the CDR3: TGCAGTGCTAGAAGCCTCAGGGGGCGTCAATACAATGAGCAGTTCTTC. This translates into CSARSLRGRQYNEQFF.

This clonotype was picked up a small number of times. The chain recombines TRBV12-3 or TRBV12-4 with TRBJ1-2, with a possible D match to TRBD1 (5 bases). V was shortened by 3 bases and J by 6 bases, with 14 bases between the two germline ends. The CDR3 is 14 amino acids. This CDR3 reads CASSFWQGSDGYTF. For the CDR3, the DNA is TGTGCCAGCAGTTTTTGGCAGGGATCGGATGGCTACACCTTC.

In this sample, this clonotype turned up once. The chain has TRBV5-6 and TRBJ2-3; D is perhaps TRBD1 (6 bases). The CDR3 sequence is 16 residues long. V lost 4 bases and J 4 bases, leaving 19 bases between the germline ends. Germline V gene sequence: CDR1 SGHDT, CDR2 YYEEEE. The CDR3 spells CASSQDRGLRADTQYF. In DNA form, the CDR3 reads TGTGCCAGCAGCCAGGACAGAGGACTCAGGGCAGATACGCAGTATTTT.

The J gene is TRBJ2-3, the V gene TRBV6-2 or TRBV6-3; 7 nucleotides line up with TRBD1. The length of the CDR3 is 14 residues. Trimming removed 7 bases from V and 3 bases from J; junction bases left unmatched: 7. Germline V lookup: CDR1 MNHEY, CDR2 SVGEGT. CDR3 protein: CASNRGGKTDTQYF. As DNA, the CDR3 is TGTGCCAGCAACAGGGGCGGAAAAACAGATACGCAGTATTTT.

The chain employs TRBV28 and TRBJ2-7; 8 nucleotides line up with TRBD1. The V segment lost 6 bases and the J segment 2 bases; nucleotides outside the gene matches: 6. CDR3 length equals 14 residues. The germline CDR1 and CDR2 sequences are MDHEN and SYDVKM. The CDR3 nucleotides are TGTGCCAGCAGGAGACAGGGGCCGACCTACGAGCAGTACTTC. Protein product: CASRRQGPTYEQYF. Full variable domain (rest looked up from reference TRBV28 and TRBJ2-7): DVKVTQSSRYLVKRTGEKVFLECVQDMDHENMFWYRQDPGLGLRLIYFSYDVKMKEKGDIPEGYSVSREKKERFSLILESASTNQTSMYLCASRRQGPTYEQYFGPGTRLTVT.

This clonotype appeared a few times. This rearrangement joins TRBV28 to TRBJ1-3; D is ambiguous. This CDR3 has 15 residues. Germline-derived CDR1 and CDR2 are MDHEN and SYDVKM. Trimming shortened V by 6 bases and J by 0 bases, and 12 bases separated the two germline ends. CDR3 DNA: TGTGCCAGCAGACTTCGCGGGAGCTCTGGAAACACCATATATTTT. It specifies CASRLRGSSGNTIYF.

This clonotype was counted many times. V and J are TRBV29-1 and TRBJ2-3; 13 nucleotides align to TRBD2. The germline gives CDR1 SQVTM, CDR2 ANQGSEA. The CDR3 is 16 amino acids. With V trimmed by 7 bases and J by 0 bases, 7 bases remained unmatched. The chain's CDR3 is CSATGLAGASTDTQYF. For the CDR3, the DNA is TGCAGCGCTACCGGACTAGCGGGAGCTAGCACAGATACGCAGTATTTT.

This clonotype has ten or more counts. The chain uses TRBV5-6 and TRBJ2-4, with 10 bases identical to TRBD2. J was trimmed by 0 bases and V by 4 bases; bases with no gene match: 7. The CDR3 runs 17 residues. Germline V gives CDR1 SGHDT, CDR2 YYEEEE. CDR3 sequence reads: CASSAGTSDLAKNIQYF. The DNA of the CDR3 is TGTGCCAGCAGCGCCGGGACTAGCGACCTAGCCAAAAACATTCAGTACTTC.

This clonotype was seen a handful of times. The J gene is TRBJ2-1, the V gene TRBV4-3; 7 positions match TRBD1. From germline, CDR1 is LGHNA and CDR2 YSLEER. The CDR3 runs 16 residues. V was pared by 1 base and J by 8 bases, with 11 bases of the junction left unmatched. The CDR3 nucleotides read TGCGCCAGCAGCCAAGCGTCCGGCAGGGGGTCATATGAGCAGTTCTTC. Protein: CASSQASGRGSYEQFF.

This clonotype was recorded many times. The rearrangement links TRBV10-3 to TRBJ1-5; D is undetermined. The CDR3 has 12 residues. Germline loops: CDR1 ENHRY, CDR2 SYGVKD. Trimming took 10 bases from V and 4 from J, leaving 11 bases between them. CDR3 residues: CATEDGNQPQHF. CDR3 nucleotide sequence: TGTGCCACCGAAGATGGGAATCAGCCCCAGCATTTT.

This clonotype was seen ten or more times. As DNA, the CDR3 is TGTGCCAGCAGCTTGTCAGGGTTCGAGCAGTACTTC. This translates into CASSLSGFEQYF. The chain uses TRBV7-2 and TRBJ2-7; D is possibly TRBD1 (5 bases). V dropped 3 bases and J dropped 6 bases, with 9 bases sitting between them. The CDR3 extends over 12 amino acids. Germline V gives CDR1 SGHTA, CDR2 FQGNSA.

This clonotype was seen at least ten times. This chain joins TRBV7-2 and TRBJ2-5; 8 bases agree with TRBD2. Germline V gene sequence: CDR1 SGHTA, CDR2 FQGNSA. CDR3 length equals 17 residues. J gave up 5 bases and V 1 base, and 12 bases lay outside the gene matches. CDR3 sequence: CASSLVTSGGRGETQYF. The DNA for the CDR3 is TGTGCCAGCAGCTTAGTTACTAGCGGAGGGAGGGGGGAGACCCAGTACTTC.

CDR3 in DNA: TGCAGTGCTAGAAGAAGCGGGAGTACCGGGGAGCTGTTTTTT. It is translated as CSARRSGSTGELFF. This rearrangement joins TRBV20-1 to TRBJ2-2, with TRBD2 identical over 8 bases. The CDR3 is made up of 14 amino acids. CDR1 DFQATT and CDR2 SNEGSKA come from the germline V gene (reference sequence). V lost 2 bases to trimming and J lost 5 bases; unmatched junction nucleotides: 4.

This clonotype was counted many times. The chain links TRBV20-1 to TRBJ2-1; 9 bases line up with TRBD1. J lost 6 bases, V lost 5 bases, and 8 bases had no gene match. Germline V gene sequence: CDR1 DFQATT, CDR2 SNEGSKA (reference sequence). This CDR3 spans 14 amino acids. The CDR3: CSAGGQGVRNEQFF. CDR3 in DNA: TGCAGTGCTGGGGGACAGGGTGTCCGCAATGAGCAGTTCTTC.

This clonotype was picked up a small number of times. The rearrangement links TRBV5-5 to TRBJ2-5; 10 nucleotides match TRBD2. The V gene's germline CDR1 is SGHKS and CDR2 YYEKEE (reference sequence). The CDR3 is 16 residues long. V lost 3 bases to trimming and J lost 5 bases; unmatched junction nucleotides: 10. The CDR3 sequence: CASSSLAGVPGETQYF. The CDR3 nucleotides read TGTGCCAGCAGCTCCCTAGCGGGAGTCCCGGGGGAGACCCAGTACTTC.

This clonotype was counted only a few times. J is TRBJ2-7 and V is TRBV11-3, with D perhaps matching TRBD1 or TRBD2 (5 bases each). The CDR3 is 13 residues long. V gave up 1 base and J gave up 6 bases, with 10 bases separating them. Germline assignment: CDR1 SGHNT and CDR2 YENEEA. The CDR3 DNA reads as TGTGCCAGCAGCTTAGGGCCGGGGCGCGAGCAGTACGTC. It yields the protein CASSLGPGREQYV.

A few counts support this clonotype. V usage is TRBV11-3 and J usage is TRBJ2-5; perhaps TRBD2 as D (6 bases). CDR3 length: 15 residues. Germline CDR1 SGHNT, CDR2 YENEEA. Trimming took off 1 base at V and 1 base at J, with 10 bases between the two ends. CDR3 nucleotide sequence: TGTGCCAGCAGCTTAGGGGGGGATATCCAAGAGACCCAGTACTTC. This translates into CASSLGGDIQETQYF.

This clonotype has a handful of counts. The chain uses TRBV6-2 or TRBV6-3 and TRBJ2-7, with D perhaps TRBD1 or TRBD2 (5 bases each). V lost 2 bases, J lost 1 base, and 21 bases lay in between. Per germline, CDR1 MNHEY and CDR2 SVGEGT. CDR3 length: 18 residues. Written as DNA, the CDR3 is TGTGCCAGCAGTTACCGAATCGGGCAGGGACCCCTTTCCTACGAGCAGTACTTC. Protein: CASSYRIGQGPLSYEQYF.

The chain uses TRBV6-2 or TRBV6-3 and TRBJ2-5; D unclear. This CDR3 region has 12 residues. V was pared by 4 bases and J by 5 bases, with 8 bases between. Per germline, CDR1 MNHEY and CDR2 SVGEGT. The CDR3 DNA sequence: TGTGCCAGCAGTTCCAGCGCGGAGACCCAGTACTTC. Protein product: CASSSSAETQYF.

The sample holds a few counts of this clonotype. The gene calls are TRBV12-3 or TRBV12-4 and TRBJ2-1; 12 bases fit TRBD1. The CDR3 length is 16 residues. The V segment lost 3 bases and the J segment 12 bases; nucleotides outside the gene matches: 12. In DNA, the CDR3 is TGTGCCAGCAGTTTCATCTGGGGACAGGGGGCGGACGGGCAGTTCTTC. Residues: CASSFIWGQGADGQFF.

This clonotype turned up a few times. V usage is TRBV7-6 and J usage is TRBJ2-1; D might be TRBD1 or TRBD2, each matching 5 bases. Germline V gene data show CDR1 as SGHVS and CDR2 as FNYEAQ. The CDR3 loop spans 15 amino acids. The V and J ends lost 3 bases and 6 bases respectively, with 15 bases between them. In nucleotides, the CDR3 is TGTGCCAGCAGCTTCTTTGGGGACGGGTCCAATGAGCAGTTCTTC. Its protein product is CASSFFGDGSNEQFF.

About this clonotype: Given a much more abundant clone one base away, this may be a read error. CDR3 coding DNA: TGTCCCAGCAGCCGCGGACAGGGGGCAGAGGGCTACACCTTC. Amino acids: CPSSRGQGAEGYTF. The rearrangement uses TRBV7-2 and TRBJ1-2; TRBD1 agrees at 11 bases. The CDR3 has 14 amino acids. Germline V gene sequence: CDR1 SGHTA, CDR2 FQGNSA.

The chain recombines TRBV2 with TRBJ2-7; unclear D gene. Between the trimmed V and J ends, which lost 3 bases and 0 bases, there was a span of 9 bases. This CDR3 contains 14 residues. Germline V gene lookup returns CDR1 SNHLY and CDR2 FYNNEI. As DNA, the CDR3 is TGTGCCAGCAGTGAGGGCGGCGACTCCTACGAGCAGTACTTC. The encoded protein is CASSEGGDSYEQYF.

This clonotype was observed many times. The rearrangement uses TRBV7-2 and TRBJ2-7; 11 bases fit TRBD1. CDR3 length equals 16 residues. Germline lookup yields CDR1 SGHTA and CDR2 FQGNSA. V lost 0 bases to trimming and J lost 7 bases; unmatched junction nucleotides: 8. This CDR3 reads CASSLAIGQGAGEQYF. DNA of the CDR3: TGTGCCAGCAGCTTAGCCATCGGACAGGGGGCAGGGGAGCAGTACTTC.

Concerning this clonotype: Just one base apart from a much larger clone, this may be a read error. The gene calls are TRBV28 and TRBJ2-7; 7 nucleotides agree with TRBD2. The V and J ends lost 10 bases and 6 bases, in that order; junction bases with no gene match: 15. Germline-derived CDR1 and CDR2 are MDHEN and SYDVKM. The CDR3 has 14 residues. The CDR3 nucleotides are TGTGCCACCGACGGACTAGTGGGAGCCGGCGAGCAGTACTTC. As protein: CATDGLVGAGEQYF.

The chain recombines TRBV19 with TRBJ2-3, with 7 bases matching TRBD2. Germline-derived CDR1 and CDR2 are LNHDA and SQIVND (reference sequence). The CDR3 contains 16 residues. V lost 4 bases, J lost 6 bases, and 13 bases stayed unmatched. CDR3 sequence: CASSRASGQNRDTQYF. The DNA of the CDR3 is TGTGCCAGTAGTAGGGCTAGCGGACAAAATCGGGATACGCAGTATTTT.

As regards this clonotype: With a much larger clone just one base away, this may be a read error. V is TRBV28 and J is TRBJ2-7; D gene uncertain. Trimming shortened V by 7 bases and J by 4 bases, and 23 bases separated the two germline ends. Per the germline V gene, CDR1 is MDHEN and CDR2 is SYDVKM. CDR3 length: 16 amino acids. The CDR3 bases are TGTGCCAGCACTCCTTATAGGCACAGTACCTCTTACGAGCAGTACTTC. Protein sequence: CASTPYRHSTSYEQYF.

The V gene is TRBV24-1, the J gene TRBJ1-5; D gene ambiguous. CDR3 length: 15 amino acids. Germline CDR1 is KGHDR and CDR2 is SFDVKD. V was clipped by 4 bases and J by 6 bases, with 15 bases between them. This CDR3 reads CATSEARQVGQPQHF. The DNA for the CDR3 is TGTGCCACCAGTGAGGCCCGACAAGTGGGTCAGCCCCAGCATTTT.

The rearrangement joins TRBV6-1 to TRBJ2-7; TRBD2 agrees at 12 bases. The CDR3 extends over 15 amino acids. With V trimmed by 6 bases and J by 6 bases, 9 bases remained unmatched. Germline V CDR1 and CDR2: MNHNS, SASEGT. Written as DNA, the CDR3 is TGTGCCAGCAGCCCGACTAGCGGGAGATCCCTCGAGCAGTACGTC. It is translated as CASSPTSGRSLEQYV.